Listed here are 13 T cell receptor beta chains from one sample, sequenced in a study of blood T cells in healthy people across ages. A second PCR of about 7 to 11 cycles used a sample-barcoded 5' primer and a J-beta primer mix. TCRdb re-derived calls from the 5' RACE reads in MiXCR, one entry per CDR3 protein. Seen here are some 1.8 million distinct CDR3 sequences, about 39% observed once, and the top ten hold around 23%. The sequencing sample was made of blood. These receptor sequences come from a human donor in good health.

The V gene is TRBV7-2, the J gene TRBJ1-4; D is unclear. The germline CDR1 and CDR2 sequences are SGHTA and FQGNSA. The CDR3 spans 12 residues. V lost 5 bases and J lost 8, with 9 bases in between. The CDR3 sequence: CASSPHREKLFF. DNA of the CDR3: TGTGCCAGCAGCCCCCATAGGGAAAAACTGTTTTTT.

This clonotype has just a few counts. This chain uses TRBV7-8 with TRBJ1-2; D unclear. CDR1 and CDR2 from the germline V gene are SGHVS and FQNEAQ. This CDR3 is built from 15 residues. V was trimmed by 1 base and J by 0 bases, leaving 9 bases between them. This CDR3 is CASSLVGISNYGYTF. The CDR3 bases are TGTGCCAGCAGCTTAGTCGGCATCTCTAACTATGGCTACACCTTC.

The chain recombines TRBV7-9 with TRBJ2-1; 8 positions match TRBD1. The V segment lost 5 bases and the J segment 2 bases; nucleotides outside the gene matches: 11. The CDR3 sequence is 17 residues long. Germline CDR1 is SEHNR and CDR2 is FQNEAQ (reference sequence). The CDR3 region is CASSNSGAGGAYNEQFF. CDR3 nucleotides: TGTGCCAGCAGCAACTCGGGGGCAGGGGGCGCCTACAATGAGCAGTTCTTC.

This clonotype occurred a few times. The chain links TRBV11-1 to TRBJ2-7; D is perhaps TRBD2 (6 bases). Trimming took 5 bases from V and 0 from J, leaving 11 bases between them. CDR3 length: 14 amino acids. Germline CDR1 reads SGHAT; CDR2 reads FQDESV (reference sequence). The DNA of the CDR3 is TGTGCCAGCAGCGTCATCGGGAGCTCCTACGAGCAGTACTTC. It encodes CASSVIGSSYEQYF. Based on the CDR3 plus reference TRBV11-1 and TRBJ2-7, the full variable domain is EAEVAQSPRYKITEKSQAVAFWCDPISGHATLYWYRQILGQGPELLVQFQDESVVDDSQLPKDRFSAERLKGVDSTLKIQPAELGDSAMYLCASSVIGSSYEQYFGPGTRLTVT.

V is TRBV4-3 and J is TRBJ2-6; D uncertain. V was cut by 2 bases and J by 1 base, with 9 bases left in between. CDR3 length: 16 amino acids. Germline V lookup: CDR1 LGHNA, CDR2 YSLEER. The CDR3 DNA follows: TGCGCCAGCAGCCAACTCCTCGGGTCTGGGGCCAACGTCCTGACTTTC. Amino acids: CASSQLLGSGANVLTF.

This chain links TRBV10-3 with TRBJ1-6; no clear D gene. The germline V gene encodes CDR1 ENHRY and CDR2 SYGVKD. Trimming stripped 2 bases from V and 9 bases from J, with 14 bases between. CDR3 length equals 15 residues. CDR3 bases: TGTGCCATCAGTGAGGCAGACATCTTAGGTTCACCCCTCCACTTT. Translating it yields CAISEADILGSPLHF.

This chain uses TRBV29-1 with TRBJ2-5; weak D call: TRBD2 (5 bases). The J call may be incorrect, as the DNA end agrees better with TRBJ2-7. The CDR3 contains 12 residues. CDR1 and CDR2 from the germline V gene are SQVTM and ANQGSEA. CDR3 sequence: CSVETVRGEQYF. The CDR3 nucleotides are TGCAGCGTTGAAACGGTCCGGGGCGAGCAGTACTTC.

This clonotype was counted a few times. V is TRBV20-1 and J is TRBJ2-7; D unclear. Per germline, CDR1 DFQATT and CDR2 SNEGSKA (reference sequence). The CDR3 runs 13 residues. The germline V and J ends were trimmed by 4 bases and 6 bases, with 16 bases remaining between them. CDR3 DNA sequence: TGCAGTGCTAAGGTCCACCACGAGTCCGAGCAGTACTTC. This codes for CSAKVHHESEQYF.

The chain carries TRBV28 and TRBJ2-1, with 8 bases that match TRBD1. The length of the CDR3 is 14 residues. CDR1 is MDHEN and CDR2 is SYDVKM in the germline V gene. The V and J ends lost 6 bases and 4 bases, in that order; junction bases with no gene match: 5. The CDR3 DNA reads as TGTGCCAGCAGGGCGGACAGGGTATACAATGAGCAGTTCTTC. Translated, it gives CASRADRVYNEQFF.

This chain links TRBV7-2 with TRBJ2-2; D possibly matches TRBD1 or TRBD2 (6 bases each). Germline values: CDR1 SGHTA, CDR2 FQGNSA. Trimming cost V 3 bases and J 5 bases, with 13 bases left between them. This CDR3 has 15 residues. CDR3 sequence (DNA): TGTGCCAGCAGCTTGTGGGGGGCCGAGACCGGGGAGCTGTTTTTT. It specifies CASSLWGAETGELFF.

The CDR3 reads CASSQAPRRSTDTQYF. CDR3 in DNA: TGTGCCAGCAGCCAAGCCCCCAGGAGAAGCACAGATACGCAGTATTTT. The chain uses TRBV3-1 and TRBJ2-3; D remains ambiguous. Trimming shortened V by 1 base and J by 0 bases, and 11 bases separated the two germline ends. CDR1 is LGHDT and CDR2 is YNNKEL in the germline V gene (reference sequence). CDR3 size: 16 residues.

The genes are TRBV6-5 and TRBJ2-3; 10 positions match TRBD2. This CDR3 spans 18 amino acids. Germline V gives CDR1 MNHEY, CDR2 SVGAGI. With 1 base clipped from V and 0 bases from J, the junction kept 7 bases outside the gene matches. The CDR3 is CASSYLAGGLTSTDTQYF. In nucleotides, the CDR3 is TGTGCCAGCAGTTACTTAGCGGGGGGACTTACTAGCACAGATACGCAGTATTTT.

In its sample, this clonotype was seen a few times. This rearrangement joins TRBV4-3 to TRBJ2-5; weak D call: TRBD2 (5 bases). This CDR3 contains 14 residues. The germline V gene has CDR1 LGHNA and CDR2 YSLEER. Trimming stripped 4 bases from V and 7 bases from J, with 16 bases between. CDR3 in DNA: TGCGCCAGCAGCCCAAGATACGGGGTGGCGACCCAGTACTTC. Translating gives CASSPRYGVATQYF.